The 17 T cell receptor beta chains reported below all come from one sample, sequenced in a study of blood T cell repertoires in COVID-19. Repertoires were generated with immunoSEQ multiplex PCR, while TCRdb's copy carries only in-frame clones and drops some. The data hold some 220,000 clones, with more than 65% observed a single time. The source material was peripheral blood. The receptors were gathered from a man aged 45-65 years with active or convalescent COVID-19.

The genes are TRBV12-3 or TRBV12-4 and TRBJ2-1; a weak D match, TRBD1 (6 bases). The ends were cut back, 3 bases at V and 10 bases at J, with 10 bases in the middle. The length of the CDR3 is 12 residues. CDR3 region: CASSFGGGEQFF. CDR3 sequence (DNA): TGTGCCAGCAGTTTTGGGGGCGGGGAGCAGTTCTTC.

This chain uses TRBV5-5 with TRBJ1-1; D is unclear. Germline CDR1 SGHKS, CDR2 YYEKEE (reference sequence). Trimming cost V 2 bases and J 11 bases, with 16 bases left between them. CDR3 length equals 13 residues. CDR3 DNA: TGTGCCAGCAGCTTTGAGGAGGCCCCTATTGCTTTCTTT. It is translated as CASSFEEAPIAFF.

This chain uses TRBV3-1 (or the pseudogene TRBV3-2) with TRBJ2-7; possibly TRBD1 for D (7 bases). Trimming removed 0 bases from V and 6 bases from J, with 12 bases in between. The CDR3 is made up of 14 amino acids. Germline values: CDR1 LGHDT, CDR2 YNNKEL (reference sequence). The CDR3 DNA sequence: TGTGCCAGCAGCCAAGATTCAGGGGGAGGCGAGCAGTACTTC. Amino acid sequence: CASSQDSGGGEQYF.

CDR3 amino acids: CASSGGAGYEQYV. CDR3 DNA sequence: TGTGCCAGTAGTGGGGGGGCCGGCTACGAGCAGTACGTC. The V gene is TRBV19, the J gene TRBJ2-7; TRBD2 might be the D (7 bases). This CDR3 is built from 13 residues. From germline, CDR1 is LNHDA and CDR2 SQIVND (reference sequence). Deletions cut 5 bases from V and 3 bases from J, with 11 bases between.

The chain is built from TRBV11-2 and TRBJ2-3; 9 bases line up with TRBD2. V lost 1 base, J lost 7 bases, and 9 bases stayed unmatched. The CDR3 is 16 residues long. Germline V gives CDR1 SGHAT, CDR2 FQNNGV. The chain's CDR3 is CASSLGSAGGQNTQYF. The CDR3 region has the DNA TGTGCCAGCAGCTTAGGATCGGCGGGGGGGCAAAATACGCAGTATTTT.

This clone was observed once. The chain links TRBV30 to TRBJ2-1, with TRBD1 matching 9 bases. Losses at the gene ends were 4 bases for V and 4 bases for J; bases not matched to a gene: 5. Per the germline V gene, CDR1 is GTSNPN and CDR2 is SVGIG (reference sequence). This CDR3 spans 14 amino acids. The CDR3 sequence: CAWTDRGLYNEQFF. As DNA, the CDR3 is TGTGCCTGGACGGACAGGGGTCTGTACAATGAGCAGTTCTTC.

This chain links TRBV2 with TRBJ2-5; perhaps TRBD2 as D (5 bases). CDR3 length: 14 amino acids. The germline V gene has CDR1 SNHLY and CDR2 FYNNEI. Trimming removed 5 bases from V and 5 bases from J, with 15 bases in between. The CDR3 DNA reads TGTGCCAGCAGTTCAGGTCGGCGAGGGGAGACCCAGTACTTC. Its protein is CASSSGRRGETQYF.

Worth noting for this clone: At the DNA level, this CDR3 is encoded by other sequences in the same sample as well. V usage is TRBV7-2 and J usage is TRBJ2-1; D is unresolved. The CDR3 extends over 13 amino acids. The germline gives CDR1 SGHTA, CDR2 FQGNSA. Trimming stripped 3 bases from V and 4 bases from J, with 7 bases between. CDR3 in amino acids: CASSLTGYNEQFF. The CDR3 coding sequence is TGTGCCAGCAGCTTGACTGGATACAATGAGCAGTTCTTC.

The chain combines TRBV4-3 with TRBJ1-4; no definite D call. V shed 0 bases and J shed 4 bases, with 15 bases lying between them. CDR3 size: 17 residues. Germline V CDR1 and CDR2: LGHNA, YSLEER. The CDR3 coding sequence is TGCGCCAGCAGCCAAGATTGGGCACGGTATGGTAATGAAAAACTGTTTTTT. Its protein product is CASSQDWARYGNEKLFF.

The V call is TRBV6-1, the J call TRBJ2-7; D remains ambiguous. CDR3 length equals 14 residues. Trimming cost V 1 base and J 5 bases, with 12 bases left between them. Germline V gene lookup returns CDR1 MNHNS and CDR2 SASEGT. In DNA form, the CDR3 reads TGTGCCAGCAGTGAAGTGGCTCGCTTAAACGAGCAGTACGTC. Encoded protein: CASSEVARLNEQYV.

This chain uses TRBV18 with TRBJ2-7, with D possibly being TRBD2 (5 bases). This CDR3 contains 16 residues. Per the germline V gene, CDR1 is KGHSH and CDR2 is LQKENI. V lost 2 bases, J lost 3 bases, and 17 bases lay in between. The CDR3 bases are TGTGCCAGCTCACCAGAGGGTTCCCGTAGGAGCTACGAGCAGTACGTC. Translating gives CASSPEGSRRSYEQYV.

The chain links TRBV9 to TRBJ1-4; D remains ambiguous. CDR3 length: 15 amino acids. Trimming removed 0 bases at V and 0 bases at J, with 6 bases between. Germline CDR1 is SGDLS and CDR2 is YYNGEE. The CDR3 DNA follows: TGTGCCAGCAGCGTAGGTACAGCAACTAATGAAAAACTGTTTTTT. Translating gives CASSVGTATNEKLFF.

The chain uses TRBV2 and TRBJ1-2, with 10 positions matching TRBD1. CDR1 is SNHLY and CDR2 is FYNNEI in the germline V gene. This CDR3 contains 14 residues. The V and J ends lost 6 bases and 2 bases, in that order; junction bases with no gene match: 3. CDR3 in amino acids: CASSMTGGNYGYTF. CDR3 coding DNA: TGTGCCAGCAGCATGACAGGGGGCAACTATGGCTACACCTTC. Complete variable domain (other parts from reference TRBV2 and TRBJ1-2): EPEVTQTPSHQVTQMGQEVILRCVPISNHLYFYWYRQILGQKVEFLVSFYNNEISEKSEIFDDQFSVERPDGSNFTLKIRSTKLEDSAMYFCASSMTGGNYGYTFGSGTRLTVV.

The CDR3 nucleotides are TGTGCCAGCAGCTTCGGACAGATCGAGCAGTACGTC. Its protein is CASSFGQIEQYV. The genes are TRBV5-6 and TRBJ2-7; D may be TRBD1 (6 bases). The CDR3 runs to 12 residues. V lost 2 bases to trimming and J lost 6 bases, with 9 bases between them. In germline, CDR1 is SGHDT, CDR2 YYEEEE.

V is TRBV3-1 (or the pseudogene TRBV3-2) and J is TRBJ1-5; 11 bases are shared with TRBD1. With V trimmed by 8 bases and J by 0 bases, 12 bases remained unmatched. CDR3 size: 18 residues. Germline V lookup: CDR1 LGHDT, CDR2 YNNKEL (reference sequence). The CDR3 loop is CASAEPGTGGYSNQPQHF. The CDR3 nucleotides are TGTGCCAGCGCTGAACCGGGGACAGGGGGTTATAGCAATCAGCCCCAGCATTTT.

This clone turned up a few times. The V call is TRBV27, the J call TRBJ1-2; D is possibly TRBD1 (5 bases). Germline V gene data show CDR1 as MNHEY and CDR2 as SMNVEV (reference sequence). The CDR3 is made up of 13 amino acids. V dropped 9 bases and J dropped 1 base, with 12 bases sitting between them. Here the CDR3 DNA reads TGTGCCAGTCGGATAGGGGTTAACTATGGCTACACCTTC. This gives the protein CASRIGVNYGYTF.

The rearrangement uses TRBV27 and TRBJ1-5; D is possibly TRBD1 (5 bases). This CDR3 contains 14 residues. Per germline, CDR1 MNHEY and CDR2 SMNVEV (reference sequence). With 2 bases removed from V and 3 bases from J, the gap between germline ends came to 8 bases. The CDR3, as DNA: TGTGCCAGCAGTTTACGGGGGTCCAATCAGCCCCAGCATTTT. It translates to CASSLRGSNQPQHF.